This T cell receptor beta chain derives from a study of T cell responses to AZD1222 COVID-19 vaccine. This table comes from immunoSEQ multiplex PCR, and its TCRdb copy is limited to in-frame clones, with some not included. The sample shows some 150,000 clones, 92% of them seen only once. CDR1 MNHNS and CDR2 SASEGT come from the germline V gene. V was clipped by 4 bases and J by 1 base, with 16 bases between them. The CDR3 contains 16 residues. Source: peripheral blood, taken 28 days after the second AZD1222 dose. The sequence was collected from an adult who received the AZD1222 COVID-19 vaccine. This chain links TRBV6-1 with TRBJ1-1; maybe TRBD1 (6 bases). CDR3 DNA sequence: TGTGCCAGCAGTGGCCGAGGGGGGGTCAGGAACACTGAAGCTTTCTTT. Protein sequence: CASSGRGGVRNTEAFF.